The 32 T cell receptor beta chains presented below share a single source sample, sequenced in a study of early T cells in non-severe SARS-CoV-2 infection listed by TCRdb under 2021. Library prep was done by 5' RACE. TCRdb shows the sequencer as NextSeq 500. TCRdb reprocessed the public reads (quality trimming at Q25 with fastp, clone calling with MiXCR) and kept in-frame beta chains. Rows with a matching CDR3 protein are joined into one entry that keeps the most common DNA and genes. The sample data list tens of thousands of distinct CDR3 sequences, and about 11% of these were observed just once. Approximately 3% of the sample belongs to the ten largest clones. The starting material was whole blood, obtained at baseline. The receptors here all came from an adult who was a healthcare worker with PCR-confirmed SARS-CoV-2 infection or an uninfected control (not recorded which).

The rearrangement uses TRBV7-2 and TRBJ1-4; no clear D. The V gene's germline CDR1 is SGHTA and CDR2 FQGNSA. The CDR3 totals 14 residues. Trimming shortened V by 6 bases and J by 2 bases, and 10 bases separated the two germline ends. This chain's CDR3 is CASRRSGTNEKLFF. The CDR3 DNA sequence: TGTGCCAGCAGGCGGAGCGGCACTAATGAAAAACTGTTTTTT.

CDR3 loop: CSAWGQETQYF. The DNA of the CDR3 is TGCAGTGCTTGGGGGCAAGAGACCCAGTACTTC. The rearrangement uses TRBV20-1 and TRBJ2-5, with D possibly called TRBD1 or TRBD2 (5 bases each). The germline CDR1 and CDR2 sequences are DFQATT and SNEGSKA (reference sequence). The length of the CDR3 is 11 residues. With 5 bases removed from V and 2 bases from J, the gap between germline ends came to 6 bases.

This clonotype was found many times. This sequence joins TRBV6-1 and TRBJ2-4; D might be TRBD2 (6 bases). The CDR3 has 14 residues. V was cut by 1 base and J by 7 bases, with 11 bases left in between. The germline CDR1 and CDR2 sequences are MNHNS and SASEGT. This chain's CDR3 is CASSEGTTLNIQYF. The CDR3 nucleotides are TGTGCCAGCAGTGAAGGGACTACCTTGAACATTCAGTACTTC.

This sequence joins TRBV11-2 and TRBJ2-3; no reliable D call. Germline assignment: CDR1 SGHAT and CDR2 FQNNGV. The V end was cut by 5 bases, the J end by 2 bases, with 14 bases between. This CDR3 contains 15 residues. The CDR3 is CASSQRLGFTDTQYF. The CDR3 DNA follows: TGTGCCAGCAGCCAACGGTTGGGGTTCACAGATACGCAGTATTTT.

This clonotype was counted a few times. The J gene is TRBJ2-2, the V gene TRBV5-1; 9 nucleotides match TRBD1. This CDR3 is 16 amino acids long. V lost 1 base to trimming and J lost 4 bases; unmatched junction nucleotides: 5. The germline V gene encodes CDR1 SGHRS and CDR2 YFSETQ. CDR3 DNA: TGCGCCAGCAGCTTGCGACAGGGGGAAGGCACCGGGGAGCTGTTTTTT. Translating it yields CASSLRQGEGTGELFF.

The rearrangement uses TRBV11-2 and TRBJ1-1; D not resolved. Trimming cost V 7 bases and J 6 bases, with 9 bases left between them. CDR3 size: 11 residues. Germline V gene data show CDR1 as SGHAT and CDR2 as FQNNGV. For the CDR3, the DNA is TGTGCCAGCACCCATGGCGCTGAAGCTTTCTTT. Amino acids: CASTHGAEAFF.

This clonotype occurred a few times. CDR3 nucleotides: TGTGCCAGCAGTGAAGCGCCCGGGGGAGCTTTCTTT. This translates into CASSEAPGGAFF. This chain connects TRBV6-1 to TRBJ1-1, with D tentatively TRBD1 (5 bases). CDR3 length: 12 amino acids. Germline V lookup: CDR1 MNHNS, CDR2 SASEGT. Trimming took 0 bases from V and 10 from J, leaving 9 bases between them.

A note on this clonotype: Compared with germline, one end of the junction differs, possibly owing to a read error. This chain joins TRBV7-7 and TRBJ2-2; 10 bases are a match to TRBD2. The CDR3 totals 14 residues. Germline CDR1 reads SSHAT; CDR2 reads FNYEAQ (reference sequence). This CDR3 is CASSPSGGTGELFF. The CDR3 DNA reads as TGTGCTAGCAGCCCTAGCGGGGGTACCGGGGAGCTGTTTTTT. The variable domain in full, completed from reference TRBV7-7 and TRBJ2-2, reads GAGVSQSPRYKVTKRGQDVTLRCDPISSHATLYWYQQALGQGPEFLTYFNYEAQPDKSGLPSDRFSAERPEGSISTLTIQRTEQRDSAMYRCASSPSGGTGELFFGEGSRLTVL.

This clonotype was seen more than once but under ten times. The V call is TRBV19, the J call TRBJ2-3; D is perhaps TRBD1 (5 bases). The V end was cut by 5 bases, the J end by 0 bases, with 12 bases between. This CDR3 is built from 15 residues. Germline V gene data show CDR1 as LNHDA and CDR2 as SQIVND (reference sequence). CDR3 DNA: TGTGCCAGTAGTGGAGACAGCACTAGCACAGATACGCAGTATTTT. Encoded protein: CASSGDSTSTDTQYF.

This clonotype was seen only a few times. Here the CDR3 reads CASSSGTGGYEQYF. The CDR3 nucleotides are TGTGCCAGCAGCTCCGGGACAGGGGGCTACGAGCAGTACTTC. The chain links TRBV7-6 to TRBJ2-7, with TRBD1 identical over 11 bases. Trimming removed 4 bases from V and 3 bases from J; junction bases left unmatched: 2. CDR1 is SGHVS, CDR2 FNYEAQ, per germline. The CDR3 consists of 14 residues.

This clonotype was observed a handful of times. The rearrangement joins TRBV19 to TRBJ2-7; 10 bases match TRBD2. Germline lookup yields CDR1 LNHDA and CDR2 SQIVND (reference sequence). The ends lost 5 bases at V and 2 bases at J; junction bases unmatched: 6. The CDR3 extends over 15 amino acids. CDR3 bases: TGTGCCAGTAGTCTTATAGCGGGGGGACCCTACGAGCAGTACTTC. Its protein product is CASSLIAGGPYEQYF.

This clonotype was seen many times. The CDR3 nucleotides read TGTGCCAGCAGCCAAGACCCCGACACTGAAGCTTTCTTT. Translation: CASSQDPDTEAFF. The genes are TRBV14 and TRBJ1-1; D unresolved. The V end was cut by 0 bases, the J end by 3 bases, with 5 bases between. Per germline, CDR1 SGHDN and CDR2 FVKESK. The CDR3 is made up of 13 amino acids.

The chain couples TRBV3-1 to TRBJ1-2; D unclear. This CDR3 is built from 16 residues. Trimming took off 1 base at V and 0 bases at J, with 12 bases between the two ends. Per germline, CDR1 LGHDT and CDR2 YNNKEL (reference sequence). Here the CDR3 DNA reads TGTGCCAGCAGCCAAGGGTCCCCATTTTCTAACTATGGCTACACCTTC. Residues: CASSQGSPFSNYGYTF.

The V gene is TRBV9, the J gene TRBJ2-5; 10 bases agree with TRBD1. V lost 0 bases to trimming and J lost 5 bases; unmatched junction nucleotides: 16. This CDR3 is built from 19 residues. Looked up from germline, CDR1 is SGDLS and CDR2 is YYNGEE. The CDR3, as DNA: TGTGCCAGCAGCGTAGGGGCCGGACAGGGGGATTTAGGAGCGGAGACCCAGTACTTC. Translation gives CASSVGAGQGDLGAETQYF.

The gene calls are TRBV27 and TRBJ2-5; no clear D. V was shortened by 1 base and J by 2 bases, with 5 bases between the two germline ends. Germline values: CDR1 MNHEY, CDR2 SMNVEV (reference sequence). The CDR3 spans 13 residues. The CDR3 DNA reads TGTGCCAGCAGTTTATTAGGACAAGAGACCCAGTACTTC. It yields the protein CASSLLGQETQYF.

The gene calls are TRBV5-1 and TRBJ2-3; D is ambiguous. Germline V gene data show CDR1 as SGHRS and CDR2 as YFSETQ. Trimming shortened V by 2 bases and J by 5 bases, and 3 bases separated the two germline ends. There are 11 residues in the CDR3. The CDR3 nucleotides are TGCGCCAGCAGCTTCCAAGATACGCAGTATTTT. Protein: CASSFQDTQYF.

This clonotype has more than one count but fewer than ten. The genes are TRBV7-9 and TRBJ2-7; 10 bases line up with TRBD2. Germline-derived CDR1 and CDR2 are SEHNR and FQNEAQ (reference sequence). The length of the CDR3 is 15 residues. The trim removed 5 bases at V and 3 bases at J, leaving 7 bases unmatched. CDR3: CASSDGTSDFYEQYF. The CDR3 DNA sequence: TGTGCCAGCAGCGACGGGACTAGCGACTTCTACGAGCAGTACTTC.

The rearrangement uses TRBV11-2 and TRBJ1-6, with a tentative D call TRBD1 (5 bases). This CDR3 region has 13 residues. Trimming took 1 base from V and 12 from J, leaving 10 bases between them. Germline V lookup: CDR1 SGHAT, CDR2 FQNNGV. For the CDR3, the DNA is TGTGCCAGCAGCTTAGCGGCAGGGCAACCCCTCCACTTT. This encodes CASSLAAGQPLHF.

The V and J genes are TRBV24-1 and TRBJ2-7; 8 bases fit TRBD2. The CDR3 runs 17 residues. The ends lost 8 bases at V and 3 bases at J; junction bases unmatched: 17. Germline loops: CDR1 KGHDR, CDR2 SFDVKD. Here the CDR3 DNA reads TGTGCCACCATCCGGGGGGGGCGGTCGTCCGCAAGCTACGAGCAGTACTTC. Translation: CATIRGGRSSASYEQYF.

The chain uses TRBV24-1 and TRBJ2-5; 8 bases match TRBD2. This CDR3 has 16 residues. Germline assignment: CDR1 KGHDR and CDR2 SFDVKD. The V gene end was trimmed by 3 bases and the J gene end by 0 bases; junction bases not matched to a gene: 5. The CDR3 bases are TGTGCCACCAGTGATCCCCGAGCGGGGGACCAAGAGACCCAGTACTTC. The encoded protein is CATSDPRAGDQETQYF.

This clonotype was observed a handful of times. The rearrangement uses TRBV29-1 and TRBJ1-2, with a possible D match to TRBD1 (6 bases). This CDR3 is 14 amino acids long. The germline gives CDR1 SQVTM, CDR2 ANQGSEA. Trimming removed 3 bases at V and 1 base at J, with 12 bases between. CDR3 nucleotides: TGCAGCGTTGATACGGCAGGGGATAACTATGGCTACACCTTC. Residues: CSVDTAGDNYGYTF.

The chain joins TRBV4-1 to TRBJ2-7; D is perhaps TRBD1 or TRBD2 (5 bases each). The CDR3 is 15 residues long. The germline V and J ends were trimmed by 0 bases and 3 bases, with 12 bases remaining between them. Germline V gene data show CDR1 as MGHRA and CDR2 as YSYEKL. The CDR3 bases are TGCGCCAGCAGCCAAGAAGAACTAGGGGTCTACGAGCAGTACTTC. This codes for CASSQEELGVYEQYF.

DNA for the CDR3: TGTGCCAGCAGCAAAGGAGGTCCCACAGATACGCAGTATTTT. Translating it yields CASSKGGPTDTQYF. This chain connects TRBV21-1 to TRBJ2-3. TRBV21-1 has pseudogene status. This CDR3 comprises 14 residues.

This clonotype was counted between two and nine times. The chain joins TRBV11-2 to TRBJ2-5; 9 bases are shared with TRBD2. This CDR3 comprises 16 residues. Germline-derived CDR1 and CDR2 are SGHAT and FQNNGV. The V gene end was trimmed by 5 bases and the J gene end by 1 base; junction bases not matched to a gene: 8. The CDR3 sequence: CASSPQAGGPQETQYF. The CDR3 nucleotides are TGTGCCAGCAGCCCCCAAGCGGGGGGCCCCCAAGAGACCCAGTACTTC.

This clonotype has only a few counts. The V and J genes are TRBV20-1 and TRBJ2-5, with TRBD2 identical over 9 bases. From germline, CDR1 is DFQATT and CDR2 SNEGSKA (reference sequence). The trim removed 3 bases at V and 3 bases at J, leaving 11 bases unmatched. This CDR3 has 16 residues. This CDR3 reads CSASAGTASGKETQYF. In DNA, the CDR3 is TGCAGTGCTAGCGCTGGTACGGCTAGCGGGAAAGAGACCCAGTACTTC.

V gene TRBV12-3 or TRBV12-4 combines with J gene TRBJ2-7; 12 bases map to TRBD1. Trimming at V came to 5 bases and at J to 7 bases, leaving 12 bases not matched to a gene. This CDR3 is built from 16 residues. CDR3 nucleotides: TGTGCCAGCAGTCAATCATCCGGGACAGGGGGCGGAGAGCAGTACTTC. Translation: CASSQSSGTGGGEQYF.

The table lists this clonotype with a few counts. V usage is TRBV19 and J usage is TRBJ1-2; the D gene is possibly TRBD1 (6 bases). CDR3 size: 16 residues. Trimming took 10 bases from V and 0 from J, leaving 21 bases between them. The germline CDR1 and CDR2 sequences are LNHDA and SQIVND (reference sequence). The CDR3: CATMGWGRAPNYGYTF. For the CDR3, the DNA is TGTGCCACGATGGGCTGGGGGCGCGCCCCTAACTATGGCTACACCTTC.

This clonotype was observed at least ten times. The V gene is TRBV4-3, the J gene TRBJ2-6; D gene uncertain. V lost 5 bases and J lost 0, with 11 bases in between. Germline CDR1 reads LGHNA; CDR2 reads YSLEER. The CDR3 length is 16 residues. In DNA form, the CDR3 reads TGCGCCAGCAGCGTGGACGGTCCCTCTGGGGCCAACGTCCTGACTTTC. This translates into CASSVDGPSGANVLTF.

V and J are TRBV6-2 or TRBV6-3 and TRBJ2-4; no firm D call. Germline values: CDR1 MNHEY, CDR2 SVGEGT. The CDR3 is 14 amino acids. Trimming removed 4 bases from V and 5 bases from J, with 12 bases in between. CDR3 sequence: CASSLMGVQNIQYF. Written as DNA, the CDR3 is TGTGCCAGCAGTTTAATGGGTGTCCAAAACATTCAGTACTTC.

In its sample, this clonotype was seen a few times. This chain connects TRBV15 to TRBJ1-5; the D is unclear. Germline lookup yields CDR1 LNHNV and CDR2 YYDKDF (reference sequence). This CDR3 spans 14 amino acids. V was shortened by 5 bases and J by 0 bases, with 8 bases between the two germline ends. The CDR3: CATSLQHSNQPQHF. DNA for the CDR3: TGTGCCACCAGCTTACAGCATAGCAATCAGCCCCAGCATTTT. Filled out from reference TRBV15 and TRBJ1-5, the complete variable domain reads DAMVIQNPRYQVTQFGKPVTLSCSQTLNHNVMYWYQQKSSQAPKLLFHYYDKDFNNEADTPDNFQSRRPNTSFCFLDIRSPGLGDTAMYLCATSLQHSNQPQHFGDGTRLSIL.

The chain uses TRBV27 and TRBJ2-1, with D maybe TRBD2 (5 bases). The germline gives CDR1 MNHEY, CDR2 SMNVEV (reference sequence). V shed 6 bases and J shed 3 bases, with 15 bases lying between them. The CDR3 is 15 amino acids. CDR3 amino acids: CASSPPPGIYNEQFF. The DNA for the CDR3 is TGTGCCAGCAGCCCCCCCCCCGGGATCTACAATGAGCAGTTCTTC.

This rearrangement joins TRBV2 to TRBJ1-2; TRBD1 agrees at 8 bases. The V gene's germline CDR1 is SNHLY and CDR2 FYNNEI. The CDR3 has 13 amino acids. V lost 6 bases and J lost 9; bases outside the gene matches: 9. DNA for the CDR3: TGTGCCAGCAGCCCGACAGGGGCGATGAGCTACACCTTC. It translates to CASSPTGAMSYTF. The full variable domain, rest sourced from reference TRBV2 and TRBJ1-2, is EPEVTQTPSHQVTQMGQEVILRCVPISNHLYFYWYRQILGQKVEFLVSFYNNEISEKSEIFDDQFSVERPDGSNFTLKIRSTKLEDSAMYFCASSPTGAMSYTFGSGTRLTVV.